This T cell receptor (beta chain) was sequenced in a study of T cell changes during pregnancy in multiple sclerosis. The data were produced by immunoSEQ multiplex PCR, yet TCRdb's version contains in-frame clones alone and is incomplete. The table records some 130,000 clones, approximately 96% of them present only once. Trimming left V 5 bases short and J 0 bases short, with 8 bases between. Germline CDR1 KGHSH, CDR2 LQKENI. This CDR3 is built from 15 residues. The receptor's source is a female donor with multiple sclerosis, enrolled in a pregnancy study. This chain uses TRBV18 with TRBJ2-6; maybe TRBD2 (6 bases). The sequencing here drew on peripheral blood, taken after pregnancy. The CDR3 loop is CASSKGGSGANVLTF. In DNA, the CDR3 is TGTGCCAGCTCAAAGGGAGGCTCTGGGGCCAACGTCCTGACTTTC.